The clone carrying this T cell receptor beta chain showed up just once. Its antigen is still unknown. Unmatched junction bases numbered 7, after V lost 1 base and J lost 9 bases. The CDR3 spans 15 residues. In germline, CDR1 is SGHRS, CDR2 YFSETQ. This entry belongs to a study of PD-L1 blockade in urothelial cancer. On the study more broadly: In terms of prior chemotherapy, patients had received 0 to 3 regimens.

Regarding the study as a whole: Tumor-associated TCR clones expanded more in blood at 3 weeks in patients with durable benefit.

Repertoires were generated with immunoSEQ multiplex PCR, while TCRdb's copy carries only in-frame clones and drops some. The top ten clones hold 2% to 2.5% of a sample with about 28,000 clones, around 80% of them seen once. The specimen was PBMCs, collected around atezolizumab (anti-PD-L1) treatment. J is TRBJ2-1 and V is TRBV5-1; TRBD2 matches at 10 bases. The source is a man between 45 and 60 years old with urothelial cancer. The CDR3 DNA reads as TGCGCCAGCAGCTTGCAAGCGGGAGGGCCTGTTGAGCAGTTCTTC. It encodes CASSLQAGGPVEQFF.